Included here is one T cell receptor beta chain sequence, with context. The antigen is not known. Treatment noted: oral pan-JAK inhibitor, 5-10 mg twice daily. TCR sequencing used cDNA made by reverse transcription of extracted RNA. The assay was immunoSEQ multiplex PCR, and TCRdb's table has in-frame clones only and misses some. The sample contains 150,000 to 200,000 clones, about three fifths of which appear only once. Germline CDR1 MNHEY, CDR2 SVGAGI. Trimming stripped 7 bases from V and 1 base from J, with 7 bases between. The CDR3 is 13 residues long. The sample comes from a study of CD8+ T cells in alopecia areata. Study findings and constraints: Treatment with tofacitinib significantly lowered scalp clonality and reduced expanded CD8+ clones among the top 100. An increase in clonality over normal scalp was evident in lesional scalp, especially alopecia totalis/universalis. Many expanded lesional clones remained in scalp and blood on tofacitinib.

The chain uses TRBV6-5 and TRBJ2-2; D unclear. This specimen was CD4+ T cells sorted from blood, taken at week 24, from a patient treated with tofacitinib. This receptor was identified in a human donor with alopecia areata. The CDR3 region is CASTRLNTGELFF. The CDR3 nucleotides are TGTGCCAGCACCAGATTGAACACCGGGGAGCTGTTTTTT.